The clone carrying this T cell receptor (beta chain) came up once. Its antigen is not identified. This record comes from a study of cytomegalovirus exposure and HLA in healthy donors. PCR involved 60 Vbeta and 13 Jbeta primers. The assay was immunoSEQ multiplex PCR, and TCRdb's table has in-frame clones only and misses some. This sample has 200,000 or so clones, with 60% to 80% found just once. Whole-study results and caveats: TCR beta sequences reportedly predicted the HLA-A and HLA-B alleles of most subjects accurately.

The V and J ends lost 0 bases and 0 bases, in that order; junction bases with no gene match: 6. The CDR3 totals 16 residues. From germline, CDR1 is SGHNT and CDR2 YYREEE (reference sequence). V usage is TRBV5-4 and J usage is TRBJ2-7; TRBD2 matches at 7 bases. The clonotype originates from a young man in good health and CMV-seronegative. Sequencing was done on a sample of PBMCs. The CDR3 loop reads CASSLGGGGSSYEQYF. The DNA for the CDR3 is TGTGCCAGCAGCTTGGGCGGGGGTGGGAGCTCCTACGAGCAGTACTTC.